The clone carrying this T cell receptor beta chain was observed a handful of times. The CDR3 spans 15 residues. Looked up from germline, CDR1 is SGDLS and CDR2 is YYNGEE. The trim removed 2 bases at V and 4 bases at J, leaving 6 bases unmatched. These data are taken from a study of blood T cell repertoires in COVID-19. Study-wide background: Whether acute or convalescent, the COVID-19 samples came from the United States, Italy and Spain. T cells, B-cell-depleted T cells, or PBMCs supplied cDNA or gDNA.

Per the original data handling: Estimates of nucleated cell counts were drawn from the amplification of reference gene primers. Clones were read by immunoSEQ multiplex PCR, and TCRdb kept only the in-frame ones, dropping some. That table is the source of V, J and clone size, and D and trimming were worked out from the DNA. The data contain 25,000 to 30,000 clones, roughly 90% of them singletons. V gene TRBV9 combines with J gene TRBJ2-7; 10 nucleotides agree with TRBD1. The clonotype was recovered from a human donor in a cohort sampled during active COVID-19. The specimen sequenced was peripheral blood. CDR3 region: CASSVRGTGEYEQYF. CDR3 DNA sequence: TGTGCCAGCAGCGTGAGGGGGACAGGGGAATACGAGCAGTACTTC.